This TCR beta chain comes out of a study of control samples from healthy donors and cancer patients. CDR1 and CDR2 (germline): SGHRS, YFSETQ. This CDR3 comprises 12 residues. V gave up 7 bases and J gave up 4 bases, with 9 bases separating them. Data came from immunoSEQ multiplex PCR; TCRdb stores just in-frame clones and leaves some out. The repertoire holds about 69,000 clones, with 89% as singletons. The chain combines TRBV5-1 with TRBJ1-3; D is ambiguous. The source material was PBMCs. The sequence derives from a man in his fifties or sixties with lung cancer. The CDR3 here is CASGTDGNTIYF. In DNA, the CDR3 is TGCGCCAGCGGAACGGACGGAAACACCATATATTTT.